These 21 T cell receptor beta chains share one sample of origin, sequenced in a study of blood T cell repertoires in COVID-19 (dated by TCRdb to 2018 to 2020). The receptor library was made with the immunoSEQ multiplex PCR assay. The table comes from immuneACCESS by way of TCRdb, which keeps in-frame sequences with V and J called. Part of the clones is missing from these tables; in studies checked, under half for an unresolved V gene and the rest for unknown reasons. The sample data list under 250,000 clones, and more than 75% of these were observed just once. The ten biggest clones cover 2.9% of the sample. The source material was peripheral blood. These receptors were collected from a middle-aged man who had recovered from COVID-19.

This rearrangement joins TRBV27 to TRBJ1-3; 7 positions agree with TRBD1. V shed 8 bases and J 4 bases; nucleotides not matched to a gene: 11. Germline V gene lookup returns CDR1 MNHEY and CDR2 SMNVEV (reference sequence). The CDR3 runs to 15 residues. The CDR3 sequence is CASGTNRGSGNTIYF. The CDR3 nucleotides are TGTGCCAGCGGAACTAACAGGGGATCGGGAAACACCATATATTTT.

A remark on this clone: Other DNA sequences within the sample encode an identical CDR3. V usage is TRBV19 and J usage is TRBJ2-7; 7 bases align to TRBD1. Germline V gene lookup returns CDR1 LNHDA and CDR2 SQIVND (reference sequence). This CDR3 region has 13 residues. V lost 8 bases and J lost 0; bases outside the gene matches: 4. The CDR3 loop is CASSRDSSYEQYF. CDR3 nucleotide sequence: TGTGCCAGTTCTCGGGACAGCTCCTACGAGCAGTACTTC.

The chain links TRBV19 to TRBJ1-1, with D possibly matching TRBD1 (5 bases). The CDR3 length is 13 residues. Trimming cost V 5 bases and J 3 bases, with 10 bases left between them. Per the germline V gene, CDR1 is LNHDA and CDR2 is SQIVND (reference sequence). The CDR3 nucleotides read TGTGCCAGTAGTTCCAGGGTCGACACTGAAGCTTTCTTT. It yields the protein CASSSRVDTEAFF. Full variable domain (remainder filled in from reference TRBV19 and TRBJ1-1): DGGITQSPKYLFRKEGQNVTLSCEQNLNHDAMYWYRQDPGQGLRLIYYSQIVNDFQKGDIAEGYSVSREKKESFPLTVTSAQKNPTAFYLCASSSRVDTEAFFGQGTRLTVV.

This chain uses TRBV13 with TRBJ2-5; D is unclear. The CDR3 consists of 17 residues. V was clipped by 5 bases and J by 1 base, with 20 bases between them. Per germline, CDR1 PRHDT and CDR2 FYEKMQ (reference sequence). Written as DNA, the CDR3 is TGTGCCAGCAGCCCTCCCGCCGGTTATGAGTCCCAAGAGACCCAGTACTTC. The encoded protein is CASSPPAGYESQETQYF.

The rearrangement links TRBV5-1 to TRBJ2-1, with 7 bases matching TRBD2. Germline CDR1 is SGHRS and CDR2 is YFSETQ. V shed 1 base and J 9 bases; nucleotides not matched to a gene: 7. The CDR3 has 14 residues. CDR3 coding DNA: TGCGCCAGCAGCTTGACGGGCGGGAGCACTGAGCAGTTCTTC. This gives the protein CASSLTGGSTEQFF.

In its sample, this clone was seen once. The CDR3 loop reads CASSPTADSNQPQHF. The DNA of the CDR3 is TGTGCCAGCTCACCAACAGCTGATAGCAATCAGCCCCAGCATTTT. This chain links TRBV18 with TRBJ1-5; D gene ambiguous. V lost 2 bases and J 0 bases, leaving 8 bases between the germline ends. Germline V CDR1 and CDR2: KGHSH, LQKENI. The length of the CDR3 is 15 residues.

The V gene is TRBV6-1, the J gene TRBJ1-1; 8 bases line up with TRBD1. The V and J ends lost 5 bases and 5 bases, in that order; junction bases with no gene match: 7. The CDR3 spans 14 residues. The germline V gene encodes CDR1 MNHNS and CDR2 SASEGT. The CDR3 DNA is TGTGCCAGCAGTTCCACCTACAGGGGGACTGAAGCTTTCTTT. Residues: CASSSTYRGTEAFF.

The rearrangement links TRBV6-5 to TRBJ2-1, with 11 bases matching TRBD1. The CDR3 runs to 15 residues. After removal of 2 bases from V and 6 bases from J, the junction contained 3 bases not matched to a gene. CDR1 and CDR2 (germline): MNHEY, SVGAGI. This CDR3 is CASSYPGTGGNEQFF. CDR3 nucleotide sequence: TGTGCCAGCAGTTACCCCGGGACAGGGGGCAATGAGCAGTTCTTC.

The CDR3 DNA is TGTGCCAGCGCCCGCGGCGGCTCCTACAATGAGCAGTTCTTC. Translating it yields CASARGGSYNEQFF. The chain combines TRBV11-3 with TRBJ2-1; D unclear. The CDR3 covers 14 residues. V dropped 8 bases and J dropped 0 bases, with 11 bases sitting between them. The germline gives CDR1 SGHNT, CDR2 YENEEA.

To note about this clone: Compared with germline, one end of the junction differs, possibly owing to a read error. The chain employs TRBV5-1 and TRBJ1-1, with a weak D call TRBD1 (5 bases). Germline CDR1 reads SGHRS; CDR2 reads YFSETQ. The CDR3 length is 12 residues. The DNA for the CDR3 is TGCTCCAGGGAGACCGTGAACACTGAAGCTTTCTTT. This sequence encodes CSRETVNTEAFF. The variable domain in full, with the rest retrieved from reference TRBV5-1 and TRBJ1-1, is KAGVTQTPRYLIKTRGQQVTLSCSPISGHRSVSWYQQTPGQGLQFLFEYFSETQRNKGNFPGRFSGRQFSNSRSEMNVSTLELGDSALYLCSRETVNTEAFFGQGTRLTVV.

The J gene is TRBJ1-4, the V gene TRBV29-1; a possible D gene is TRBD1 (5 bases). The CDR3 totals 14 residues. Germline V CDR1 and CDR2: SQVTM, ANQGSEA. Trimming removed 5 bases from V and 4 bases from J, with 14 bases in between. CDR3 sequence (DNA): TGCAGCGTTTATAGGGGAGGACGTAATGAAAAACTGTTTTTT. Translated: CSVYRGGRNEKLFF.

V usage is TRBV27 and J usage is TRBJ1-5; D not resolved. The CDR3 runs to 13 residues. V lost 2 bases and J 4 bases, leaving 6 bases between the germline ends. CDR1 is MNHEY, CDR2 SMNVEV, per germline (reference sequence). CDR3 region: CASSLGSNQPQHF. The DNA for the CDR3 is TGTGCCAGCAGTTTAGGCTCTAATCAGCCCCAGCATTTT.

With respect to this clone: The junction and the germline gene differ at one end; a read error may be behind it. The V and J genes are TRBV12-3 or TRBV12-4 and TRBJ2-3; the D gene is possibly TRBD2 (6 bases). The CDR3 loop spans 13 amino acids. CDR3 DNA sequence: TGTGCCAGCAGCAATAGGCCACCGGGACTTCCTCTCTTT. Translating gives CASSNRPPGLPLF.

V and J are TRBV6-5 and TRBJ1-5, with 10 positions matching TRBD1. The CDR3 sequence is 13 residues long. V was pared by 6 bases and J by 8 bases, with 4 bases of the junction left unmatched. The germline CDR1 and CDR2 sequences are MNHEY and SVGAGI. The DNA of the CDR3 is TGTGCCAGCAGGAGGACAGGGGGAGAGCCCCAGCATTTT. Residues: CASRRTGGEPQHF.

The chain joins TRBV5-8 to TRBJ2-7; a weak D match, TRBD1 (6 bases). The CDR3 totals 15 residues. V lost 0 bases to trimming and J lost 2 bases, with 12 bases between them. Germline loops: CDR1 SGHTS, CDR2 YDEGEE. The CDR3 nucleotides are TGTGCCAGCAGCTTGGTGGGGGCAGGTACCTACGAGCAGTACTTC. It yields the protein CASSLVGAGTYEQYF.

This rearrangement joins TRBV30 to TRBJ1-2; 8 bases align to TRBD1. In germline, CDR1 is GTSNPN, CDR2 SVGIG (reference sequence). This CDR3 is built from 13 residues. Trimming at V came to 2 bases and at J to 8 bases, leaving 7 bases not matched to a gene. In nucleotides, the CDR3 is TGTGCCTGGAGTCCCGGACAGGGACCAGGCTACACCTTC. Protein: CAWSPGQGPGYTF.

CDR3 sequence (DNA): TGCGCCAGCAGGACTAGCGGGACGCGTTACAATGAGCAGTTCTTC. Translating it yields CASRTSGTRYNEQFF. The V gene is TRBV10-1, the J gene TRBJ2-1, with 11 bases that match TRBD2. Losses at the gene ends were 6 bases for V and 4 bases for J; bases not matched to a gene: 5. This CDR3 spans 15 amino acids. Germline V gene data show CDR1 as WNHNN and CDR2 as SYGVQD (reference sequence).

The chain has TRBV18 and TRBJ1-1, with D tentatively TRBD1 (6 bases). Looked up from germline, CDR1 is KGHSH and CDR2 is LQKENI. Trimming shortened V by 5 bases and J by 1 base, and 8 bases separated the two germline ends. CDR3 length equals 13 residues. CDR3 protein: CASSMTGNTEAFF. The CDR3 region has the DNA TGTGCCAGCTCAATGACAGGGAACACTGAAGCTTTCTTT. Using reference TRBV18 and TRBJ1-1 for the parts outside the CDR3, the full variable domain is NAGVMQNPRHLVRRRGQEARLRCSPMKGHSHVYWYRQLPEEGLKFMVYLQKENIIDESGMPKERFSAEFPKEGPSILRIQQVVRGDSAAYFCASSMTGNTEAFFGQGTRLTVV.

This rearrangement joins TRBV19 to TRBJ2-1, with 14 bases that match TRBD2. V trimming: 1 base; J trimming: 10 bases; junction bases outside the gene matches: 6. The CDR3 sequence is 16 residues long. CDR1 and CDR2 from the germline V gene are LNHDA and SQIVND (reference sequence). CDR3 amino acids: CASSIGAGLAGAEQFF. As DNA, the CDR3 is TGTGCCAGTAGTATAGGTGCGGGACTAGCGGGAGCGGAGCAGTTCTTC.

This rearrangement joins TRBV6-1 to TRBJ2-5; a possible D gene is TRBD1 (5 bases). The CDR3 loop spans 18 amino acids. V lost 1 base, J lost 5 bases, and 23 bases lay in between. In germline, CDR1 is MNHNS, CDR2 SASEGT. CDR3 nucleotides: TGTGCCAGCAGTGAAGGGTCGAAGGCCAGCGTGGGGCGGGAGACCCAGTACTTC. Amino acids: CASSEGSKASVGRETQYF.

In its sample, this clone was seen a few times. The chain links TRBV10-3 to TRBJ1-1, with 7 bases identical to TRBD1. V lost 7 bases and J lost 1; bases outside the gene matches: 6. Germline-derived CDR1 and CDR2 are ENHRY and SYGVKD. This CDR3 contains 14 residues. The CDR3 loop reads CAINPGTANTEAFF. The DNA of the CDR3 is TGTGCCATCAACCCCGGGACAGCGAACACTGAAGCTTTCTTT.